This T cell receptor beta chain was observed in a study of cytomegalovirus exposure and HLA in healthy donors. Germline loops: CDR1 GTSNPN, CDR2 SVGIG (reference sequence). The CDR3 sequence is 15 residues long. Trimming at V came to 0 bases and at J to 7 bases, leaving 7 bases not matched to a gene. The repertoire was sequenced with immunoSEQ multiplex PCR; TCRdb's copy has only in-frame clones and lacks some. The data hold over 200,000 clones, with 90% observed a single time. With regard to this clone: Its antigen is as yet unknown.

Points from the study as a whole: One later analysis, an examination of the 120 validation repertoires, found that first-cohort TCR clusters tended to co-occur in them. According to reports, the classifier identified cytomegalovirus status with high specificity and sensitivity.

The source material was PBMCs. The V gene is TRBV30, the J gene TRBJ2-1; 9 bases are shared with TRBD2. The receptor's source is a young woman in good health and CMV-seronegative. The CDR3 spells CAWSVSGGPYNEQFF. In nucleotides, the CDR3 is TGTGCCTGGAGTGTAAGCGGGGGGCCGTATAATGAGCAGTTCTTC. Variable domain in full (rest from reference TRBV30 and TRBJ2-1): SQTIHQWPATLVQPVGSPLSLECTVEGTSNPNLYWYRQAAGRGLQLLFYSVGIGQISSEVPQNLSASRPQDRQFILSSKKLLLSDSGFYLCAWSVSGGPYNEQFFGPGTRLTVL.